These T cell receptor beta chains were read from a single sample in a study of human T cells and chemical hapten exposure. TCRdb passed the RACE reads through MiXCR, listing each CDR3 protein once. The repertoire holds some 87,000 distinct CDR3 sequences, with 10% as singletons. Source: whole blood, taken in connection with sensitization to the hapten diphenylcyclopropenone (DPC). Source of these receptors: a woman aged 45-65 years with alopecia areata. Some clones in this sample may be carry-over from other donors' samples. Both conserved end residues are part of each CDR3. The order of the fields is CDR3 length, D gene, clone size, J gene, V gene, CDR3 protein, CDR3 DNA. A D gene is named only where the DNA matches it firmly. Rows give clone size only sometimes, using once, few, many, or a class for an expanded clone.

len: 12
d_gene: NA
abundance: few
j_gene: TRBJ2-3
v_gene: TRBV20-1
CDR3aa: CSAEGSTDTQYF
CDR3nt: TGCAGTGCTGAGGGGAGCACAGATACGCAGTATTTT

len: 14
d_gene: NA
abundance: NA
j_gene: TRBJ1-6
v_gene: TRBV4-2
CDR3aa: CASSQDPRDSPLHF
CDR3nt: TGTGCCAGCAGCCAAGATCCCAGGGATTCACCCCTCCACTTT

len: 14
d_gene: TRBD2
abundance: NA
j_gene: TRBJ2-7
v_gene: TRBV27
CDR3aa: CASSSRTSGYEQYF
CDR3nt: TGTGCCAGCAGTTCAAGGACTAGCGGATACGAGCAGTACTTC

len: 14
d_gene: NA
abundance: few
j_gene: TRBJ2-2
v_gene: TRBV27
CDR3aa: CASSFLVSTGELFF
CDR3nt: TGTGCCAGCAGTTTCCTAGTGTCCACCGGGGAGCTGTTTTTT

len: 15
d_gene: NA
abundance: many
j_gene: TRBJ1-2
v_gene: TRBV5-5
CDR3aa: CASRQVGASGYGYTF
CDR3nt: TGTGCCAGCAGACAAGTTGGGGCTTCCGGCTATGGCTACACCTTC

len: 15
d_gene: NA
abundance: many
j_gene: TRBJ1-2
v_gene: TRBV5-1
CDR3aa: CASSRAPQENYGYTF
CDR3nt: TGCGCCAGCAGCCGGGCCCCTCAGGAGAACTATGGCTACACCTTC

len: 13
d_gene: NA
abundance: many
j_gene: TRBJ2-1
v_gene: TRBV20-1
CDR3aa: CSARAFRVNEQFF
CDR3nt: TGCAGTGCTAGAGCCTTTAGGGTAAATGAGCAGTTCTTC

len: 16
d_gene: TRBD2
abundance: NA
j_gene: TRBJ2-1
v_gene: TRBV11-2
CDR3aa: CASSSGLAGHYNEQFF
CDR3nt: TGTGCCAGCAGCTCGGGACTAGCGGGACACTACAATGAGCAGTTCTTC

len: 18
d_gene: TRBD1
abundance: NA
j_gene: TRBJ2-3
v_gene: TRBV14
CDR3aa: CASSQPRDRLTSTDTQYF
CDR3nt: TGTGCCAGCAGCCAACCACGGGACAGGTTGACTAGCACAGATACGCAGTATTTT

len: 14
d_gene: NA
abundance: few
j_gene: TRBJ1-3
v_gene: TRBV29-1
CDR3aa: CSVTDWTGGNTIYF
CDR3nt: TGCAGCGTGACAGATTGGACGGGGGGAAACACCATATATTTT

len: 15
d_gene: NA
abundance: few
j_gene: TRBJ2-4
v_gene: TRBV29-1
CDR3aa: CSVLGGGFAKNIQYF
CDR3nt: TGCAGCGTTCTGGGGGGCGGCTTTGCCAAAAACATTCAGTACTTC

len: 14
d_gene: NA
abundance: few
j_gene: TRBJ2-2
v_gene: TRBV5-1
CDR3aa: CASNRVRDTGELFF
CDR3nt: TGCGCCAGCAACAGGGTCCGCGACACCGGGGAGCTGTTTTTT

len: 17
d_gene: TRBD1
abundance: NA
j_gene: TRBJ1-1
v_gene: TRBV5-4
CDR3aa: CASSPRQGVSTNTEAFF
CDR3nt: TGTGCCAGCAGCCCCCGACAGGGTGTCTCTACGAACACTGAAGCTTTCTTT

len: 17
d_gene: NA
abundance: many
j_gene: TRBJ1-5
v_gene: TRBV6-5
CDR3aa: CASSYSISRRGGQPQHF
CDR3nt: TGTGCCAGCAGTTACTCGATAAGCAGGAGAGGAGGTCAGCCCCAGCATTTT

len: 19
d_gene: NA
abundance: NA
j_gene: TRBJ2-7
v_gene: TRBV24-1
CDR3aa: CATSGQVEGRAEGEDEQYF
CDR3nt: TGTGCCACCAGTGGACAGGTGGAGGGCCGGGCGGAAGGAGAGGACGAGCAGTACTTC

len: 15
d_gene: NA
abundance: many
j_gene: TRBJ1-3
v_gene: TRBV7-2
CDR3aa: CASSFQVSSGNTIYF
CDR3nt: TGTGCCAGCAGCTTTCAGGTTTCCTCTGGAAACACCATATATTTT

len: 14
d_gene: NA
abundance: NA
j_gene: TRBJ1-1
v_gene: TRBV7-8
CDR3aa: CASSLWEGNGEAFF
CDR3nt: TGTGCCAGCAGCTTATGGGAGGGGAATGGTGAAGCTTTCTTT